The entry below describes one TCR beta chain. What this receptor recognizes is not known. No base quality values were provided; no much bigger clone lies one nucleotide off. The cohort was made up of approximately 670 healthy bone marrow donors. At the time of sampling, every cohort member was nominally healthy, though immune exposures that went unrecorded were likely present. The donor tested CMV seronegative and was one of the 352 seronegative cohort members. Every donor gave a peripheral blood sample, and the peripheral blood mononuclear cells from that sample were used for TCR beta sequencing. Genomic DNA was extracted from the blood cell samples with the Qiagen DNeasy Blood Extraction Kit. This sample was taken from a study of cytomegalovirus exposure and HLA in healthy donors (dated by TCRdb to the late 2010s). Regarding the complete study: An earlier analysis of around 600 of the donors reported approximately 300 Gb of sequence data and 117 million unique TCR beta sequences from about 200 million T cells. A separate validation cohort of over a hundred different subjects was used in addition to the roughly 700-subject first cohort. Donor age, sex, ethnicity and CMV serostatus were collected together with the repertoire data. Among approximately 370 genotyped donors of the cohort, an average of roughly 230,000 unique TCR beta nucleotide sequences was sequenced per donor, of which about 18% were non-productive. Of the approximately 400 genotyped donors, about 80% fell in the genetic ancestry cluster associated with self-reported Caucasian donors. In a later analysis, previously published TCR beta repertoires from roughly 710 donors were re-analyzed and high-resolution HLA genotyping was added so that TCR occurrence patterns could be studied. HLA typing included class I and class II loci at four-digit resolution. Roughly five DR-DQ haplotypes were handled as single units for association and clustering, since linkage in the cohort was strong. An early release covering about 600 HLA-typed donors comprised about 320 gigabases of sequencing data and tens of millions of unique TCR sequences. Rather than drawing on any new phenotypic data, the later analysis identified candidate immune exposures from TCR beta sequences and the way those sequences occurred across donors. Every discovery cohort repertoire had been produced on one sequencing platform. The number of typed donors differed by locus: roughly 629-640 for A, B, C, DRB1 and DQB1; 522 for DQA1; 600 to 610 for DPA1; and roughly 450 for DPB1. To predict cytomegalovirus infection status, the study combined high-throughput TCR immunosequencing, statistical association of individual TCRs with disease status, and machine learning. The study profiled the T cell repertoires of fewer than 850 subjects by immunosequencing and related them to cytomegalovirus serostatus. An earlier analysis of 587 of the donors applied high-throughput TCR beta sequencing to assess whether each TCR beta V gene segment acted as functional or pseudogenic. The study aimed to test whether signatures of past pathogen exposure could be identified by cataloging public T cell receptors. Genome-wide SNP genotypes for about 60% of the roughly 670 donors were used in a later genetic analysis, which treated that subset as a discovery cohort.

Broader findings and caveats from the paper: In a later analysis, about 17,000 TCR beta sequences were associated with specific HLA alleles at a false discovery rate of 0.05. In a later analysis, most CMV-associated TCR beta chains were found to appear HLA-restricted, with HLA associations seemingly driven largely by CMV exposure. Approximately 16 rarely observed V segments, including chromosome 9 orphons, were excluded from the earlier analysis of several hundred of the donors because counts were too low. In a later analysis, the rate of TCR association differed among HLA loci, with DRB1 alleles having the most associated TCRs and HLA-C alleles having the fewest. A cluster of highly shared sequence variants was judged likely to be a technical artifact of the sequencing pipeline. The presence/absence analyses assumed that sequencing depth was roughly uniform across donors, and that assumption may not be true. A later genetic analysis associated a missense DCLRE1C variant with V-gene and J-gene trimming of TCR beta chains, and an independent cohort replicated the association. CMV serostatus was the only immune exposure information available for the cohort. Correlated functional status among segregating V segments might reflect linkage disequilibrium, but an unknown experimental factor could not be ruled out. HLA typing was unavailable for some donors at each locus, so association tests used only the typed subset. Three of the identified cytomegalovirus-associated TCR beta chains were confirmed in vitro to be specific for cytomegalovirus antigens. A further reported finding was that TCR beta sequences accurately predicted the HLA-A and HLA-B alleles for most subjects in the first cohort. Compared with equally common non-associated chains, HLA-associated TCR beta chains in a later analysis were more clonally expanded and had lower generation probabilities. Some IMGT-functional V segments, including TRBV6-2 and TRBV6-3, could not be told apart with the 87-base-pair reads, so those segments were excluded. While some public TCRs were present in many individuals, most TCR sequences turned up only very rarely across donors. In the study, some 160 TCR beta chains were listed as associated with cytomegalovirus. The authors suggested that the approach could potentially be extended to other disease states and immunological phenotypes. When HLA alleles, especially DR and DQ, strongly co-occurred, attributing TCR associations to individual alleles was difficult. The classifier was reported to diagnose cytomegalovirus status with high specificity and sensitivity in both the original cohort and the validation cohort. In an earlier analysis of some 500 of the donors, most TCR beta V segments were observed in productive rearrangements about 87% or about 30% of the time, broadly matching IMGT annotations. According to a later genetic analysis, donors in an Asian-associated ancestry cluster had fewer N-insertions in productive TCRs than the approximately 670-donor mean. Several of the top co-occurrence clusters appeared to be linked to parvovirus B19, influenza, CMV and Epstein-Barr virus, according to a later analysis. In this cohort, only TCR beta chains were sequenced, and detectable features were limited by the absence of alpha or paired-chain data.

The method behind the library was the immunoSEQ multiplex PCR assay. For the multiplex PCR, a mixture combining 60 forward primers for TCR Vbeta segments and 13 reverse primers for TCR Jbeta segments was used. A multiplex PCR assay on genomic DNA amplified the CDR3 region of rearranged TCR beta genes. The Illumina HiSeq System was used to sequence the amplified TCR beta libraries as 87-base-pair reads. On the study's bioinformatics: Across the roughly 670 repertoires, a later analysis counted some 81 million unique TCR beta chains, approximately 10 million of which were shared by at least two donors. A nearest-neighbor algorithm error-corrected the raw reads and collapsed the reads into unique sequences, merging closely related sequences to remove PCR and sequencing errors. CDR3 sequences were aligned to IMGT reference sequences to assign V, D and J gene segments. For a sequence to be retained, a match of at least six nucleotides to both a V gene segment and a J gene segment was required. Rearrangements were called productive when the CDR3 lacked stop codons and stayed in frame with V and J; all others were non-productive. Following IMGT convention, CDR3 was defined as the stretch from the second conserved V-encoded cysteine up to the conserved J-encoded phenylalanine. The earlier analysis of 587 of the donors excluded sequences that lacked an unambiguous match to a single V gene segment. In an earlier analysis of approximately 560 of the donors, a V segment was called functional when productive rearrangements were above 56.7%, and segregating when the standard deviation between donors exceeded 5%. To diagnose cytomegalovirus status from the catalog of TCR beta chain sequences, a statistical classification framework was built. A later analysis assigned V and J genes by comparing TCR nucleotide sequences with IMGT/GENE-DB human TR gene sequences. Using the TCRdist pipeline, a later analysis assigned CDR3 sequences along with most-parsimonious VDJ recombination scenarios. In a later analysis, each TCR beta chain was defined by its CDR3 amino acid sequence together with its V-gene family, and reads without a unique V-gene family were excluded. To address suspected cross-contamination and a sequencing artifact, a later analysis removed 592 highly shared, low-generation-probability nucleotide sequences. In a later analysis, a clonal expansion index for each public chain was calculated from normalized within-repertoire ranks of inferred template counts. In a later analysis, generation probabilities were computed using a VDJ recombination model fitted to out-of-frame rearrangements, and the results were checked against IGoR. Hypergeometric tests were used in a later analysis to score TCR-TCR, TCR-HLA and TCR-CMV co-occurrence, with a repertoire-size bias correction applied to the TCR pairs. In a later analysis, false discovery rates were estimated by permuting HLA or CMV assignments 20 times. In a later analysis, co-occurring TCRs were grouped using DBSCAN, and TCRdist sequence similarity was added for clustering within HLA-allele-positive subsets. For co-occurrence clustering, repertoires with fewer than 30,000 or more than 120,000 public chains were excluded, along with five or six repertoires with anomalous nucleotide sharing. As stored in TCRdb, this immuneACCESS dataset retains in-frame rearrangements with V and J assigned. A fraction of the clones does not appear; measured against another copy, unresolved V genes explain less than half of the discrepancy, and the remainder lacks a known reason. V and J calls and clone size are given by that table; D and trimming were obtained from the DNA. This sample has about 130,000 clones in its table, and almost 80% of those were observed once. The leading ten clones occupy 1.5% of the sample.

Taken from cysteine to phenylalanine, the CDR3 has 16 residues. Left in the record is the CDR3 DNA by itself, 48 bases read in frame from the first base. The germline V gene (reference sequence) gives CDR1 as LNHDA and CDR2 as SQIVND. Here V drops 6 bases and J drops 1 base, and the junction holds 9 bases not matched to any gene. Here the chain combines TRBV19 and TRBJ2-3, with 8 bases in between that match TRBD2. Material: PBMCs. This sequence was found in a female donor in good health and CMV-seronegative. The DNA sequence follows: TGTGCCAGTAGCCTTCAACCGGGACTAGGCACAGATACGCAGTATTTT. This codes for CASSLQPGLGTDTQYF.